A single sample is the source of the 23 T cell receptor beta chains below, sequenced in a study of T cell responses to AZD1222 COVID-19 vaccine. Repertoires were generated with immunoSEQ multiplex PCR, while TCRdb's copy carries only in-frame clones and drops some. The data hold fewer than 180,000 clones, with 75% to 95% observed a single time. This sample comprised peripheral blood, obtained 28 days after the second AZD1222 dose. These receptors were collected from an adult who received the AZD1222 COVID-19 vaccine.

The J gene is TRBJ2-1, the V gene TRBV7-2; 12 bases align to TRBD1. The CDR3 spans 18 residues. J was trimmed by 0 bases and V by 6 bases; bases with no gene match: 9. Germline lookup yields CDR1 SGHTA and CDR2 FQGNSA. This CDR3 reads CASRSGTGGTSSYNEQFF. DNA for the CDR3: TGTGCCAGCAGATCCGGGACAGGGGGCACGAGCTCCTACAATGAGCAGTTCTTC. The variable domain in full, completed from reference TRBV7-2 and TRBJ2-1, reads GAGVSQSPSNKVTEKGKDVELRCDPISGHTALYWYRQSLGQGLEFLIYFQGNSAPDKSGLPSDRFSAERTGGSVSTLTIQRTQQEDSAVYLCASRSGTGGTSSYNEQFFGPGTRLTVL.

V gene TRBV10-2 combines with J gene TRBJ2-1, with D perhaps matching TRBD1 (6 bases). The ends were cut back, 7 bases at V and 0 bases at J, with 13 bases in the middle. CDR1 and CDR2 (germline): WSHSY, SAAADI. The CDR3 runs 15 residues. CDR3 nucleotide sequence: TGCGCCAGCACTAGGGACAAGAGCTCCTACAATGAGCAGTTCTTC. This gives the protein CASTRDKSSYNEQFF.

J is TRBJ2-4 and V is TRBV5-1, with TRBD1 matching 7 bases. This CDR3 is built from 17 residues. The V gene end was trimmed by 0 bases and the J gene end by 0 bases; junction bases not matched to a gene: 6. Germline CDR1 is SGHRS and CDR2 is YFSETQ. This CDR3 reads CASSLDGTALAKNIQYF. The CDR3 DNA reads TGCGCCAGCAGCTTGGATGGGACAGCACTAGCCAAAAACATTCAGTACTTC.

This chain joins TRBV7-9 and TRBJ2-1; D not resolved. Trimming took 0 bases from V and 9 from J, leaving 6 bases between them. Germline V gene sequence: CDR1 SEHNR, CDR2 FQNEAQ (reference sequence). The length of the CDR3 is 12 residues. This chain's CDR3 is CASSLAGLEQFF. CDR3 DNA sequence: TGTGCCAGCAGCTTAGCCGGGCTTGAGCAGTTCTTC.

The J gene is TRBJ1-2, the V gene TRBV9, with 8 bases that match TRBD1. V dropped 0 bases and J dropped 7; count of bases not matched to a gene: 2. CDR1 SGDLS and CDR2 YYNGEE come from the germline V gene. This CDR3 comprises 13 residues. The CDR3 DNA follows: TGTGCCAGCAGCGTAGAGCAGGGGGCTGGCTACACCTTC. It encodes CASSVEQGAGYTF.

DNA of the CDR3: TGTGCCAGCAGCCAAGACACACTGAACACTGAAGCTTTCTTT. Protein: CASSQDTLNTEAFF. This chain links TRBV3-1 (or the pseudogene TRBV3-2) with TRBJ1-1; D remains ambiguous. This CDR3 is built from 14 residues. CDR1 and CDR2 (germline): LGHDT, YNNKEL (reference sequence). Trimming took off 0 bases at V and 0 bases at J, with 5 bases between the two ends.

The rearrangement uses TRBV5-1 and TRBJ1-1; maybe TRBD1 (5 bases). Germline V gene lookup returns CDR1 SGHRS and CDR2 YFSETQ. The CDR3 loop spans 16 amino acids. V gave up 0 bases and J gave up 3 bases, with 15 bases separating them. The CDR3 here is CASSLAVRQRDTEAFF. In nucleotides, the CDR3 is TGCGCCAGCAGCTTGGCAGTGAGACAGAGGGACACTGAAGCTTTCTTT.

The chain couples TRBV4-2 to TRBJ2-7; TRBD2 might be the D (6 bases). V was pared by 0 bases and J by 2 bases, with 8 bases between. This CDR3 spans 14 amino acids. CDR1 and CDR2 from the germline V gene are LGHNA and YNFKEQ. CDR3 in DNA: TGTGCCAGCAGCCAAGAGGGACTTACCTACGAGCAGTACTTC. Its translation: CASSQEGLTYEQYF.

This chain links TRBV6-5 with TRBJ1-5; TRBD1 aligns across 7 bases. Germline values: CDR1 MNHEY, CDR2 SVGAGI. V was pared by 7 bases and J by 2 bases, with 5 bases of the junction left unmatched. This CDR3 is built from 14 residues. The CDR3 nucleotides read TGTGCCAGCATACAGGGGCAGGGCAATCAGCCCCAGCATTTT. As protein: CASIQGQGNQPQHF.

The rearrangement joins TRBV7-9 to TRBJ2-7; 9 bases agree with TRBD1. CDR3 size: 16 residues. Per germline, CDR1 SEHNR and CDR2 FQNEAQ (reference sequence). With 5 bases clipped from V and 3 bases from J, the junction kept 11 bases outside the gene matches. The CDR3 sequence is CASSPQGDRGSYEQYF. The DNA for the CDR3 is TGTGCCAGCAGCCCACAGGGCGACAGGGGGAGCTACGAGCAGTACTTC.

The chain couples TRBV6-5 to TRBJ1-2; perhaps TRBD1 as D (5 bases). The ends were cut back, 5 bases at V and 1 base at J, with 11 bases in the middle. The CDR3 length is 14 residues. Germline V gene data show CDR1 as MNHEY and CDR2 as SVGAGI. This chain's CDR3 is CASSPATVNYGYTF. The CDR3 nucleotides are TGTGCCAGCAGTCCCGCGACAGTTAACTATGGCTACACCTTC.

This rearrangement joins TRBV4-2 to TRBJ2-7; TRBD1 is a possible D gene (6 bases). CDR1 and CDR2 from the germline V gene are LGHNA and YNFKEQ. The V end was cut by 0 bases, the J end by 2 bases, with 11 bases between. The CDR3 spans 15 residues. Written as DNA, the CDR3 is TGTGCCAGCAGCCAAGATTGGGGACACCCCTACGAGCAGTACTTC. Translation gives CASSQDWGHPYEQYF.

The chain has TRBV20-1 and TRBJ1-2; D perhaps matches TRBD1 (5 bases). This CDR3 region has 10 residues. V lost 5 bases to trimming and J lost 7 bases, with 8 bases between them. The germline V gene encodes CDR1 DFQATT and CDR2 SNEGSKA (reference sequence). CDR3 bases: TGCAGTGCTGCAGGGTCTGGCTACACCTTC. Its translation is CSAAGSGYTF.

DNA of the CDR3: TGTGCCAGCAGTTTAGGGGTCCTAGCGACAGATACGCAGTATTTT. Protein sequence: CASSLGVLATDTQYF. J is TRBJ2-3 and V is TRBV6-5; weak D call: TRBD2 (6 bases). CDR1 and CDR2 from the germline V gene are MNHEY and SVGAGI. The V gene lost 4 bases and the J gene lost 3 bases, with 14 bases spanning the gap. The CDR3 contains 15 residues.

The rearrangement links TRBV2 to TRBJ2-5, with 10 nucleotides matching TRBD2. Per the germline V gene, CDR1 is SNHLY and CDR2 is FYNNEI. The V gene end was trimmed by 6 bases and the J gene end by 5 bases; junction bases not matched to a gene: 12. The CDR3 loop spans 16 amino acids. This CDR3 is CASRGRLAGVTETQYF. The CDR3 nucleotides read TGTGCCAGCAGAGGCCGCCTAGCGGGAGTAACGGAGACCCAGTACTTC.

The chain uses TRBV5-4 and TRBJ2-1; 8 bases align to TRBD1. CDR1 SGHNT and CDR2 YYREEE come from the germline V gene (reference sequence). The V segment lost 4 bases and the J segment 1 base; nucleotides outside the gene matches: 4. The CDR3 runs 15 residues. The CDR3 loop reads CASSLGQDSYNEQFF. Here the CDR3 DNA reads TGTGCCAGCAGCCTGGGACAGGATTCCTACAATGAGCAGTTCTTC. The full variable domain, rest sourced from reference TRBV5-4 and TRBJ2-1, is ETGVTQSPTHLIKTRGQQVTLRCSSQSGHNTVSWYQQALGQGPQFIFQYYREEENGRGNFPPRFSGLQFPNYSSELNVNALELDDSALYLCASSLGQDSYNEQFFGPGTRLTVL.

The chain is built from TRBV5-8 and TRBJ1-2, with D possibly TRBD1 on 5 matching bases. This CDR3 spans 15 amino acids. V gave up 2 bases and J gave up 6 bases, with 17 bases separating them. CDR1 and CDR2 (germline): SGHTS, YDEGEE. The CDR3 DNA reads TGTGCCAGCAGCTTCGCAATGGAACAGGTAGATGGCTACACCTTC. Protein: CASSFAMEQVDGYTF.

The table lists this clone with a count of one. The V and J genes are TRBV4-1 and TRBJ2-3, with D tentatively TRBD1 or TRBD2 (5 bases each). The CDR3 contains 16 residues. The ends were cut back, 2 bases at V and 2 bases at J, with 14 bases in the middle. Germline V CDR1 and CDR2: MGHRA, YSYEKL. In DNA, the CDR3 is TGCGCCAGCAGCCAAAGACGGGACGGGACCACAGATACGCAGTATTTT. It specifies CASSQRRDGTTDTQYF.

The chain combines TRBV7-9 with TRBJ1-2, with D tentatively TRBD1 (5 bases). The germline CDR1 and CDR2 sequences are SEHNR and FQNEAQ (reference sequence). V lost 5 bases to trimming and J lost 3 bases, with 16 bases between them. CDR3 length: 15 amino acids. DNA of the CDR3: TGTGCCAGCAGCCCGTCAGCCGGGGACTACTATGGCTACACCTTC. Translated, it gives CASSPSAGDYYGYTF.

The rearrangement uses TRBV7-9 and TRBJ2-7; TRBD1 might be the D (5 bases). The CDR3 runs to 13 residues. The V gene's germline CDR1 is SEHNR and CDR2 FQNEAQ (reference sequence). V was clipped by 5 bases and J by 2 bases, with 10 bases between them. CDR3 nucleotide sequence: TGTGCCAGCAGCCCCAGGGATACCTACGAGCAGTACTTC. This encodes CASSPRDTYEQYF.

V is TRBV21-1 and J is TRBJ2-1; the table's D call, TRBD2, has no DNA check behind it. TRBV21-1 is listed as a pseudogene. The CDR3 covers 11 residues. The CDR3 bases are TGTGCCAGCAGCTTCCGGGATGAGCAGTTCTTC. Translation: CASSFRDEQFF.

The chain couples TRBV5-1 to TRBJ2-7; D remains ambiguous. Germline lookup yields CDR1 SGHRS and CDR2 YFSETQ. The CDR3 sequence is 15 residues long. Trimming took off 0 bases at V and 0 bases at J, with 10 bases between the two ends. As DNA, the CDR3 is TGCGCCAGCAGCTTGGAGGCAGGATTCTCCTACGAGCAGTACTTC. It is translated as CASSLEAGFSYEQYF.

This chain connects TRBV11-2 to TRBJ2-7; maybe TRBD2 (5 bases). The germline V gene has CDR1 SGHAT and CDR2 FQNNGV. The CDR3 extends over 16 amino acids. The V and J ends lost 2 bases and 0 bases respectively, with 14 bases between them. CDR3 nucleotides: TGTGCCAGCAGCTTATCCTTACGGGATTACTCCTACGAGCAGTACTTC. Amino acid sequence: CASSLSLRDYSYEQYF. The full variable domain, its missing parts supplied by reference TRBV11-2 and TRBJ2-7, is EAGVAQSPRYKIIEKRQSVAFWCNPISGHATLYWYQQILGQGPKLLIQFQNNGVVDDSQLPKDRFSAERLKGVDSTLKIQPAKLEDSAVYLCASSLSLRDYSYEQYFGPGTRLTVT.